This T cell receptor (beta chain) stems from a study of T cell repertoires in cytomegalovirus infection. In the study overall: Matching HLA type, along with CMV infection, was indicated by public TCR beta signatures. General study points: In two of eight donors, the top clonotype was HLA-C-restricted CMV-specific. Using cumulative public TCR beta family frequency, the authors identified those who carried CMV together with the relevant HLA.

The J segment lost 5 bases and the V segment lost 6 bases, leaving 5 bases of the junction unmatched. Germline values: CDR1 SEHNR, CDR2 FQNEAQ (reference sequence). The CDR3 consists of 14 residues. TCRdb reprocessed the reads with MiXCR, giving one entry per CDR3 protein. The repertoire includes 700,000 to 900,000 distinct CDR3 sequences, roughly 29% of them detected once, and around 13% sits in the top ten. This clonotype was observed a handful of times. The antigen remains unidentified. This receptor was obtained from a human donor in good health (CMV status not recorded). Some clones in this sample may be carry-over from other donors' samples. The J gene is TRBJ1-4, the V gene TRBV7-9; TRBD1 matches 8 bases. The sample consisted of cultured CD8+ T cells from PBMCs, taken from culture after CMV antigen stimulation. CDR3: CASRKTGVNEKLFF. The CDR3 region has the DNA TGTGCCAGCAGGAAGACAGGGGTCAATGAAAAACTGTTTTTT.